This is a list of T cell receptor beta chains from one sample in a study of molecular identifiers for immune sequencing clone quantification. TCRdb reprocessed the PCR reads via MiXCR and lists one record per CDR3 protein. The sample carries over 600,000 distinct CDR3 sequences, around 20% recorded once. Sequencing was carried out using naive CD8+ T cells from blood, with Jurkat cell RNA spiked in. The receptors originated from a human donor in good health. Some libraries in this study had Jurkat cell RNA spiked in. The CDR3 runs from the conserved cysteine through the conserved F or W. A D gene is named only where the DNA matches it firmly. Clone size, where shown, is once, few, many, or a class for clones that have expanded.

abundance | j_gene | v_gene | d_gene | CDR3nt | CDR3aa
many | TRBJ2-7 | TRBV6-5 | TRBD1 | TGTGCCAGCAGTGCAGGGGGCGCGATGTACGAGCAGTACTTC | CASSAGGAMYEQYF
many | TRBJ2-6 | TRBV5-5 | - | TGTGCCAGCACAGGGATGGGGGTATCTGGGGCCAACGTCCTGACTTTC | CASTGMGVSGANVLTF
few | TRBJ2-3 | TRBV12-3/TRBV12-4 | TRBD2 | TGTGCCAACAGTTTATCGGGGGGAAGCACAGATACGCAGTATTTT | CANSLSGGSTDTQYF
many | TRBJ1-1 | TRBV29-1 | - | TGCAGCGTTGAAGATTATAGGGGTCGAAACACTGAAGCTTTCTTT | CSVEDYRGRNTEAFF
many | TRBJ1-3 | TRBV7-9 | TRBD1 | TGTGCCAGCAGTGGTATGGACAGGGGCTCTGGAAACACCATATATTTT | CASSGMDRGSGNTIYF
few | TRBJ2-2 | TRBV28 | - | TGTGCCAGCAGTTTGGCCTTTGGGGGTTCCGGGGAGCTGTTTTTT | CASSLAFGGSGELFF
- | TRBJ2-3 | TRBV19 | - | TGTGCCAGTGGCGGGGACAGCACAGATACGCAGTATTTT | CASGGDSTDTQYF
many | TRBJ2-3 | TRBV4-2 | TRBD1 | TGTGCCAGCAGCCAAGATTACAGGGGTGGCGCAGATACGCAGTATTTT | CASSQDYRGGADTQYF
many | TRBJ2-2 | TRBV6-5 | - | TGTGCCAGCAGTTACGGTATAACGAACACCGGGGAGCTGTTTTTT | CASSYGITNTGELFF
many | TRBJ2-4 | TRBV20-1 | - | TGCAGTGCTAGAGATCGTTTAGGGATGAACATTCAGTACTTC | CSARDRLGMNIQYF
- | TRBJ1-1 | TRBV27 | - | TGTGCCAGCAGTTCCCGGGGAGTCATGAACACTGAAGCTTTCTTT | CASSSRGVMNTEAFF
many | TRBJ1-5 | TRBV6-5 | - | TGTGCCAGCAGTCCCCAGGATGGGGGCACCCAGCCCCAGCATTTT | CASSPQDGGTQPQHF
many | TRBJ2-7 | TRBV7-9 | TRBD2 | TGTGCCAGCACCCCGGGGGGGGGATACGAGCAGTACTTC | CASTPGGGYEQYF
- | TRBJ1-4 | TRBV11-2 | - | TGTGCCAGCAGCGAGGGCCCCTCGAAAAAACTGTTTTTT | CASSEGPSKKLFF